This T cell receptor beta chain was profiled in a study of shared clonotypes between healthy human individuals. Study-level findings and limits: Rarefaction gave evidence that sorted-subset sequencing remained incomplete despite large depth. Naive subsets, compared against memory subsets, generally had larger estimated richness values. Compared with clonotypes that all four donors shared, non-shared clonotypes had lower generation probabilities.

In the original workflow: With immunoSEQ giving junction-only sequences and no quality scores, filtering differed. Profiling relied on immunoSEQ multiplex PCR, and the TCRdb table lists in-frame clones only, not all of them. The V and J calls and clone size were taken over from that table, and D and trimming were inferred from the DNA. The table has roughly 2.5 million clones, just over 90% seen once. This CDR3 is 15 amino acids long. Germline V gives CDR1 SEHNR, CDR2 FQNEAQ (reference sequence). Between the trimmed V and J ends, which lost 1 base and 10 bases, there was a span of 14 bases. Note on this clone: Antigen specificity is unknown.

The clonotype originates from a man aged 18 to 30 in good health. This chain links TRBV7-9 with TRBJ1-6; no definite D call. The sequenced material came from naive CD4+ T cells sorted from blood. Subset reported: CD45RA+ positively selected. The DNA for the CDR3 is TGTGCCAGCAGCTTAGTAAGCGGGTTCGGATCACCCCTCCACTTT. Translating gives CASSLVSGFGSPLHF.